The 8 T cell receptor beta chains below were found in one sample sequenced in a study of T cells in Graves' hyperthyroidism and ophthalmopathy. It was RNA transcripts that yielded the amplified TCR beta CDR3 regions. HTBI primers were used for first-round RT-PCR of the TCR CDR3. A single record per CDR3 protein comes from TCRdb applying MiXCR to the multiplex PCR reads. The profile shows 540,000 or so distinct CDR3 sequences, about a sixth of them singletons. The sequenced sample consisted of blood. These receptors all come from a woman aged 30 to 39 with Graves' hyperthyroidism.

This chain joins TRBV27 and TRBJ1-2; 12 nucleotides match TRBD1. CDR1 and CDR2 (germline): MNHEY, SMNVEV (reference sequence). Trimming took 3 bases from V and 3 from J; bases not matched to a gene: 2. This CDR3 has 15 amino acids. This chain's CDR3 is CASSFRDRGHYGYTF. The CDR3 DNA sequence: TGTGCCAGCAGTTTCCGGGACAGGGGGCACTATGGCTACACCTTC.

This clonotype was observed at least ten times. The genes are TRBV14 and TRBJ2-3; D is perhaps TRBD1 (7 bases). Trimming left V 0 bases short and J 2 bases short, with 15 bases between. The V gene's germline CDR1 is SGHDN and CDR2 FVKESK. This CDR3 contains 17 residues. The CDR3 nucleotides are TGTGCCAGCAGCCAAGATCCGGGGGACAGATACACAGATACGCAGTATTTT. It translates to CASSQDPGDRYTDTQYF.

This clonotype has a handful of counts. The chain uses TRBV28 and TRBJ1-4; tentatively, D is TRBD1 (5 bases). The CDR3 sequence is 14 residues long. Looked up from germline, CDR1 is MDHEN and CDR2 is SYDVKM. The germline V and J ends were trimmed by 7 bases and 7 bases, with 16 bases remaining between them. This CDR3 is CASTHRLGGEKLFF. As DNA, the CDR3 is TGTGCCAGCACACACAGGCTGGGTGGTGAAAAACTGTTTTTT.

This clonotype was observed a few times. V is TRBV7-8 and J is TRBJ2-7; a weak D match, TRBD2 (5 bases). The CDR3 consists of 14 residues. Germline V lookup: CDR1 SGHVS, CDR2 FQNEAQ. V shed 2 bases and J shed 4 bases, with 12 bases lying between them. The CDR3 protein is CASSLTEAVYEQYF. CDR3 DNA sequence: TGTGCCAGCAGCTTAACGGAAGCGGTATACGAGCAGTACTTC.

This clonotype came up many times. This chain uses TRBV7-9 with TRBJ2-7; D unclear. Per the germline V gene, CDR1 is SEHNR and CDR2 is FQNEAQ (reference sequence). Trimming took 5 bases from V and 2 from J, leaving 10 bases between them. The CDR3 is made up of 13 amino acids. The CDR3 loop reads CASSPPLAYEQYF. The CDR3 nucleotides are TGTGCCAGCAGCCCACCGTTAGCCTACGAGCAGTACTTC.

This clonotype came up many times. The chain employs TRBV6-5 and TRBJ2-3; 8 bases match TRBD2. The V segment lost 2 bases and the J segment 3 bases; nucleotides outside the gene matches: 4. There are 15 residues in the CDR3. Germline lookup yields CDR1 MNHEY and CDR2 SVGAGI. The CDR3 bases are TGTGCCAGCAGTTACACGGGAGGGGGGACAGATACGCAGTATTTT. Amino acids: CASSYTGGGTDTQYF.

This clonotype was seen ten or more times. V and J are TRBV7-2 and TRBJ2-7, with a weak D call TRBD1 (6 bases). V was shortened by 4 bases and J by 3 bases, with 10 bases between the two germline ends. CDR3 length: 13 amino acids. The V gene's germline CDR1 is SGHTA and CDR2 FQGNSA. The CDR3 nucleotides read TGTGCCAGCAGCTCGTACAGGGACTACGAGCAGTACTTC. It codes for CASSSYRDYEQYF.

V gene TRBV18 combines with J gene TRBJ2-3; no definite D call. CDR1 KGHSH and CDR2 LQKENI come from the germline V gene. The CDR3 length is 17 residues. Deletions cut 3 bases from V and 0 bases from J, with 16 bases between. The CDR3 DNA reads TGTGCCAGCTCACCCTCTGGGTGGCGACTGAGCACAGATACGCAGTATTTT. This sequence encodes CASSPSGWRLSTDTQYF.